This is a list of T cell receptor beta chains from one sample in a study of cytomegalovirus exposure and HLA in healthy donors. TCRdb keeps only in-frame clones here, not all; method: immunoSEQ multiplex PCR. The repertoire holds more than 100,000 clones, 63% seen once, with approximately 11% in the top ten. The specimen sequenced was PBMCs. The receptor set was obtained from a man aged 40-49 years in good health and CMV-seropositive. CDR3s include the opening cysteine and the closing phenylalanine or tryptophan. A D gene is named only where the DNA matches it firmly. Where a row states a size, it is once, few, many or the class of an expanded clone; other rows omit it.

few,TRBV6-5,TRBJ1-1,-,TGTGCCAGCAGTTACCCAGGGAACACTGAAGCTTTCTTT,CASSYPGNTEAFF
-,TRBV6-5,TRBJ2-5,TRBD2,TGTGCCAGCTACCGGACTAGCGGGGCGGAGACCCAGTACTTC,CASYRTSGAETQYF
few,TRBV7-2,TRBJ2-1,TRBD1,TGTGCCAGCAGCTTTGATTTCTGGACAGGGACTCTGTTCTTC,CASSFDFWTGTLFF
-,TRBV7-9,TRBJ1-2,-,TGTGCCAGCAGCTACGACGACAGGCTCAACGGCTACACCTTC,CASSYDDRLNGYTF
-,TRBV19,TRBJ1-1,-,TGTGCCAGTAGTACCCACCCCGGGACACTGAGCCCTGAAGCTTTCTTT,CASSTHPGTLSPEAFF
-,TRBV7-3,TRBJ2-7,-,TGTGCCAGCAGCTTATACGGTAGTTGGTCCTACGAGCAGTACTTC,CASSLYGSWSYEQYF
-,TRBV7-6,TRBJ2-7,-,TGTGCCAGCAGCAGAGACAGGGTGGCGGGAGAGCAGTACTTC,CASSRDRVAGEQYF
few,TRBV5-1,TRBJ2-1,TRBD2,TGCGCCAGCAGCTCTAGCGGGGGAGGGAATGAGCAGTTCTTC,CASSSSGGGNEQFF
-,TRBV30,TRBJ2-2,TRBD1,TGTGCCTCCTACGGGACAGTAGACGGGGAGCTGTTTTTT,CASYGTVDGELFF
once,TRBV5-6,TRBJ2-1,TRBD2,TGTGCCAGCAGCCACACAAGAGAAGGACTAGCGGGAGTTCTTGAGCAGTTCTTC,CASSHTREGLAGVLEQFF
-,TRBV28,TRBJ2-5,-,TGTGCCAGCAGTTCTCCATTACTCTTACTAGGCTACCAAGAGACCCAGTACTTC,CASSSPLLLLGYQETQYF
few,TRBV5-1,TRBJ2-5,TRBD2,TGCGCCAGCAGCCCAGGACTAGGAGAGACCCAGTACTTC,CASSPGLGETQYF
-,TRBV7-3,TRBJ2-3,-,TGTGCCAGCAGCTCCCCCGGGGGTGCAGATACGCAGTATTTT,CASSSPGGADTQYF
-,TRBV29-1,TRBJ2-1,TRBD2,TGCAGCCATGCTAGCGGGTCTTCCTCCTACAATGAGCAGTTCTTC,CSHASGSSSYNEQFF
-,TRBV15,TRBJ1-1,TRBD1,TGTGCCACTAGCCCGCGGGCAGGGGGCCCGAACACTGAAGCTTTCTTT,CATSPRAGGPNTEAFF
-,TRBV15,TRBJ2-4,TRBD1,TGTGCCACCAGCAGTTCCGAGGGACAGTTCAAAAACATTCAGTACTTC,CATSSSEGQFKNIQYF
-,TRBV5-4,TRBJ2-7,-,TGTGCCAGCAGCTTATTAGGCCGCGGTAGCGTTCGGGGGTGGCAGTACTTC,CASSLLGRGSVRGWQYF
few,TRBV5-1,TRBJ2-2,-,TGCGCCAGCAGCTTGTTGGAGGGTCGGTCCGGGGAGCTGTTTTTT,CASSLLEGRSGELFF
-,TRBV19,TRBJ1-1,-,TGTGCCAGTACGAATCAGGGAAGGATGAACACTGAAGCTTTCTTT,CASTNQGRMNTEAFF
-,TRBV7-9,TRBJ1-3,-,TGTGCCAGCAGCTTACCGGGGGGAGGAGGAAACACCATATATTTT,CASSLPGGGGNTIYF
-,TRBV5-5,TRBJ2-5,-,TGTGCCAGCAGCGGAGGGACAGCCCAAGAGACCCAGTACTTC,CASSGGTAQETQYF
-,TRBV5-6,TRBJ2-1,TRBD2,TGTGCCAGCAGCTTTACTAGCGGGAGCCTATCCTACAATGAGCAGTTCTTC,CASSFTSGSLSYNEQFF